This TCR beta chain appears in the sequencing data of a study of blood T cell repertoires in COVID-19. Across the study: Acute and convalescent COVID-19 samples came from the United States, Italy and Spain. PBMCs, B-cell-depleted T cells, or T cells were the source of the cDNA or gDNA that made up the material.

Germline V lookup: CDR1 SGDLS, CDR2 YYNGEE. Trimming took 0 bases from V and 5 from J, leaving 5 bases between them. This CDR3 is built from 13 residues. In the source study's methods: Estimation of nucleated cell counts was performed using reference gene primer amplification. The method was immunoSEQ multiplex PCR; TCRdb's version includes in-frame clones alone and lacks a portion of them. Clone size and the V and J calls come from that table; the DNA yielded D and trimming. This sample has 310,000 or so clones, with more than 75% found just once. Points on this clone: This sample also contains other DNA sequences that code for the same CDR3.

This clonotype was obtained from a man aged 45-65 years with active or convalescent COVID-19. V and J are TRBV9 and TRBJ1-4; D gene uncertain. Sequenced input: peripheral blood. In nucleotides, the CDR3 is TGTGCCAGCAGCGTAGGGCAGAATGAAAAACTGTTTTTT. It encodes CASSVGQNEKLFF.